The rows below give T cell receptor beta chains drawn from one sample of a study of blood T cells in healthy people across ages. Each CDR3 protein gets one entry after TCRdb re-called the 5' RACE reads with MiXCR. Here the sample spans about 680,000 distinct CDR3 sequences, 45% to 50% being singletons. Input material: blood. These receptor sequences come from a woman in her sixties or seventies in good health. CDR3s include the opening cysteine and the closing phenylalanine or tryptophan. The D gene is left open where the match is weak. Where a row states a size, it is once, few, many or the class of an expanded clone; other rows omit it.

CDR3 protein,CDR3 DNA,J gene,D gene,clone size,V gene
CASSQDQGINQPQHF,TGTGCCAGCAGCCAAGATCAGGGTATCAATCAGCCCCAGCATTTT,TRBJ1-5,.,.,TRBV4-2
CASSMGGGYTDTQYF,TGTGCCAGCAGTATGGGCGGGGGATACACAGATACGCAGTATTTT,TRBJ2-3,TRBD2,.,TRBV7-3
CSAFDHRGRGYNSPLHF,TGCAGTGCTTTTGACCACAGGGGCAGAGGCTATAATTCACCCCTCCACTTT,TRBJ1-6,TRBD1,.,TRBV20-1
CASSVEQLSGELFF,TGTGCCAGCAGCGTAGAGCAGTTATCCGGGGAGCTGTTTTTT,TRBJ2-2,.,.,TRBV9
CSAREVSYNEQFF,TGCAGTGCTAGAGAAGTCTCCTACAATGAGCAGTTCTTC,TRBJ2-1,.,.,TRBV20-1
CSVDDSSGTEAFF,TGCAGCGTTGACGACAGCTCGGGGACTGAAGCTTTCTTT,TRBJ1-1,.,.,TRBV29-1
CASSLAPHSSYNEQFF,TGTGCCAGCAGCTTAGCGCCGCACAGCTCCTACAATGAGCAGTTCTTC,TRBJ2-1,.,.,TRBV7-2
CSETQGTDTQYF,TGCAGCGAGACCCAGGGCACAGATACGCAGTATTTT,TRBJ2-3,.,.,TRBV29-1
CASSLETTRTDTQYF,TGTGCCAGCAGCTTGGAGACCACTCGCACGGATACGCAGTATTTT,TRBJ2-3,.,.,TRBV12-3/TRBV12-4
CASSLDWAETYEQYF,TGTGCCAGCAGCTTGGATTGGGCGGAAACCTACGAGCAGTACTTC,TRBJ2-7,.,once,TRBV5-5
CASSLSSGSFSDEQFF,TGCGCCAGCAGCTTGTCGTCCGGGAGCTTTTCCGATGAGCAGTTCTTC,TRBJ2-1,.,.,TRBV5-1
CASTYSQGNSPLHF,TGTGCCAGCACATATTCCCAGGGAAATTCACCCCTCCACTTT,TRBJ1-6,.,few,TRBV2
CASSYVGLAGRDEQFF,TGTGCCAGCAGTTACGTCGGACTAGCGGGACGGGATGAGCAGTTCTTC,TRBJ2-1,TRBD2,.,TRBV6-2/TRBV6-3
CATKGSQETQYF,TGTGCCACCAAAGGTTCACAAGAGACCCAGTACTTC,TRBJ2-5,.,many,TRBV24-1
CSFSGRQETQYF,TGCAGTTTTAGCGGGAGACAAGAGACCCAGTACTTC,TRBJ2-5,TRBD2,.,TRBV20-1
CASSLGTGRLSTEAFF,TGTGCCAGCAGTTTGGGGACAGGGAGATTGAGCACTGAAGCTTTCTTT,TRBJ1-1,TRBD1,few,TRBV28
CASSQGQNLNEQYF,TGTGCCAGCAGCCAGGGTCAAAACCTTAACGAGCAGTACTTC,TRBJ2-7,.,.,TRBV3-1
CASSLLGSYRLHEQFF,TGTGCCAGCAGTTTATTGGGGAGCTACAGGCTCCATGAGCAGTTCTTC,TRBJ2-1,.,.,TRBV27
CASSWSAYEQYF,TGTGCCAGCAGCTGGAGTGCCTACGAGCAGTACTTC,TRBJ2-7,.,.,TRBV7-2
CASRQDSYEQYF,TGTGCCAGCAGACAGGATTCCTACGAGCAGTACTTC,TRBJ2-7,.,.,TRBV6-2/TRBV6-3
CAGKDRLNSPLHF,TGCGCCGGCAAAGACAGGTTAAATTCACCCCTCCACTTT,TRBJ1-6,.,.,TRBV10-2
CASSLGPSAYEQYF,TGTGCCAGCAGCTTAGGGCCCAGCGCCTACGAGCAGTACTTC,TRBJ2-7,.,few,TRBV7-2